This T cell receptor (beta chain) is drawn from a study of CD8 T cells in Susac syndrome. The CDR3 runs to 14 residues. Germline V CDR1 and CDR2: ENHRY, SYGVKD. V was pared by 6 bases and J by 0 bases, with 9 bases between. Random hexamers primed reverse transcription of about 0.5 to 1 ug RNA. Each CDR3 protein is one row after TCRdb ran MiXCR on the immunoSEQ multiplex PCR reads. The table records approximately 70,000 distinct CDR3 sequences, approximately 95% of them present only once. The chain has TRBV10-3 and TRBJ1-3; no clear D gene. The source of this sequence is a human donor in good health. Sample: CD8+ T cells from PBMCs. Here the CDR3 reads CAIRRSDSGNTIYF. For the CDR3, the DNA is TGTGCCATCAGAAGGTCAGACTCTGGAAACACCATATATTTT.